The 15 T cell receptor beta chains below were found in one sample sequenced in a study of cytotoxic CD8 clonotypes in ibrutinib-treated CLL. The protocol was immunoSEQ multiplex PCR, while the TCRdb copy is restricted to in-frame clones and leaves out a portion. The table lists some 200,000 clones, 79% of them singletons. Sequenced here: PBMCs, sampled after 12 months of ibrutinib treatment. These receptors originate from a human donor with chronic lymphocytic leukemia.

In nucleotides, the CDR3 is TGTGCCAGTAGTATAATGAGGGGGGAGAGCACTGAAGCTTTCTTT. As protein: CASSIMRGESTEAFF. The genes are TRBV19 and TRBJ1-1; TRBD1 might be the D (6 bases). This CDR3 contains 15 residues. Trimming took 2 bases from V and 4 from J, leaving 14 bases between them. The germline V gene encodes CDR1 LNHDA and CDR2 SQIVND (reference sequence).

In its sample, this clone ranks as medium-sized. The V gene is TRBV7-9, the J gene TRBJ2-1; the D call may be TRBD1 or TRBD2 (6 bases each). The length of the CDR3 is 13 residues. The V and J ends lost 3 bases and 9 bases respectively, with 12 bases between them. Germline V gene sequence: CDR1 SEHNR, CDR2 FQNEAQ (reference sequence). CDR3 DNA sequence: TGTGCCAGCAGCTTGGGGGGCCAGGTTGAGCAGTTCTTC. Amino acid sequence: CASSLGGQVEQFF.

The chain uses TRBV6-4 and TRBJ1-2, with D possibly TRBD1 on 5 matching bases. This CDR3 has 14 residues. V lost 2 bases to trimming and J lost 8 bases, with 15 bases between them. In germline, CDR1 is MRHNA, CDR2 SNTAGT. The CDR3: CASSDLVRVDGYTF. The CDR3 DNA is TGTGCCAGCAGTGACCTCGTCAGGGTAGACGGCTACACCTTC.

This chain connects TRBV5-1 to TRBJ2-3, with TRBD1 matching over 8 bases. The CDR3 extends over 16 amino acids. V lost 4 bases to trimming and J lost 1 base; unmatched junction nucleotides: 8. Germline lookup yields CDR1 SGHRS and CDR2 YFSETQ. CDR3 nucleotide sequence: TGCGCCAGCAGCCCTGAGGCGACAGGGGGCACAGATACGCAGTATTTT. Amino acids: CASSPEATGGTDTQYF.

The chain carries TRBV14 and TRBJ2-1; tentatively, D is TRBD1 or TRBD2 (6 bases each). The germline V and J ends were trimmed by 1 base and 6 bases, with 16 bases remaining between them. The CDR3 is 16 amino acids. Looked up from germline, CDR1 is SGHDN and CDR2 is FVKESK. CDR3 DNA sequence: TGTGCCAGCAGCCAAGTCGGGGGCGGGCAAGTCAATGAGCAGTTCTTC. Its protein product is CASSQVGGGQVNEQFF.

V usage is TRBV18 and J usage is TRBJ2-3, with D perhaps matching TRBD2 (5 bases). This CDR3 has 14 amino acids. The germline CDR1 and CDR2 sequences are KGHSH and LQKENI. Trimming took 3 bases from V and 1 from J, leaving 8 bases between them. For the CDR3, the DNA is TGTGCCAGCTCACCGCCCGGGGGCACAGATACGCAGTATTTT. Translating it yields CASSPPGGTDTQYF.

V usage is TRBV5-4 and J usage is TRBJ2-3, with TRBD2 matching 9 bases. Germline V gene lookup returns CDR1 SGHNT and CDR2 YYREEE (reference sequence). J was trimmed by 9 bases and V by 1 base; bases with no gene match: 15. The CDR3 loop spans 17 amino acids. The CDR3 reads CASSLTDSREGRLTQYF. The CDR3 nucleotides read TGTGCCAGCAGCTTGACCGATTCGCGGGAGGGCCGTCTGACGCAGTATTTT.

DNA of the CDR3: TGTGCCAGCAGTTCGTCCGGGACAGGGATCGACTATGGCTACACCTTC. Protein product: CASSSSGTGIDYGYTF. J is TRBJ1-2 and V is TRBV28, with 9 bases identical to TRBD1. V shed 4 bases and J 3 bases; nucleotides not matched to a gene: 9. CDR3 length: 16 residues. Per the germline V gene, CDR1 is MDHEN and CDR2 is SYDVKM.

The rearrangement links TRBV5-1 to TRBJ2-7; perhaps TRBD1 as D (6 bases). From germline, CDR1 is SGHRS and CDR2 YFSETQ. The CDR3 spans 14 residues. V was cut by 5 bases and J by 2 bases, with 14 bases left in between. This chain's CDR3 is CASRQRQEAYEQYF. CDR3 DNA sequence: TGCGCCAGCAGACAAAGACAGGAAGCCTACGAGCAGTACTTC.

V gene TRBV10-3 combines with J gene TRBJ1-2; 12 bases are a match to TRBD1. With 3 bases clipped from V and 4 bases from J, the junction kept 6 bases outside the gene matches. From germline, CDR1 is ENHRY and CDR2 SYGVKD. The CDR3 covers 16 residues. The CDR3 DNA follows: TGTGCCATCAGTGAAGGAGGGACAGGGGGCGCCTATGGCTACACCTTC. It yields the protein CAISEGGTGGAYGYTF.

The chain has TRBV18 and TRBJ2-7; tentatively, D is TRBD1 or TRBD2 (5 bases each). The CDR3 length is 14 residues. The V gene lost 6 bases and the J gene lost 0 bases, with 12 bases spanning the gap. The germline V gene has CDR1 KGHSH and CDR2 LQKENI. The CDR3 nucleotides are TGTGCCAGCTCGGGGACCAATAGCTCCTACGAGCAGTACTTC. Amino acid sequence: CASSGTNSSYEQYF.

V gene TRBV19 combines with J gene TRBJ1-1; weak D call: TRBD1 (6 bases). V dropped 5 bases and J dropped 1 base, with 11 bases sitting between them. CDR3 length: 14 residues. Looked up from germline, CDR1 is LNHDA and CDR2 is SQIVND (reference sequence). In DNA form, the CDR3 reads TGTGCCAGTAGTGGTGGGGGCGCGAACACTGAAGCTTTCTTT. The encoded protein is CASSGGGANTEAFF.

In DNA, the CDR3 is TGTGCCAGCAGTTTCAGCGGGAGGAGCTCCTACAATGAGCAGTTCTTC. This codes for CASSFSGRSSYNEQFF. This chain joins TRBV6-5 and TRBJ2-1; 9 bases line up with TRBD2. The V segment lost 4 bases and the J segment 0 bases; nucleotides outside the gene matches: 4. CDR3 length equals 16 residues. CDR1 is MNHEY and CDR2 is SVGAGI in the germline V gene.

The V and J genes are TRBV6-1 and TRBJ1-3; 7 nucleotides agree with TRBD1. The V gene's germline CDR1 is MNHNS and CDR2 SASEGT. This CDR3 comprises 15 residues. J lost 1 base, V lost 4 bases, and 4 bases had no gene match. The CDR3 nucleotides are TGTGCCAGCAGTGGCACAGGGGAGTCTGGAAACACCATATATTTT. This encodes CASSGTGESGNTIYF.

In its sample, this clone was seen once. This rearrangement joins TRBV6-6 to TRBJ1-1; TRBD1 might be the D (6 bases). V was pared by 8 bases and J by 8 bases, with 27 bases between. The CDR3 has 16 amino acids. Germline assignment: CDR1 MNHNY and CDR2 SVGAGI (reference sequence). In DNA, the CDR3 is TGTGCCAGCGGGAAGGACCCCGGGACACATCTTGGGGAAGCTTTCTTT. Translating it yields CASGKDPGTHLGEAFF.